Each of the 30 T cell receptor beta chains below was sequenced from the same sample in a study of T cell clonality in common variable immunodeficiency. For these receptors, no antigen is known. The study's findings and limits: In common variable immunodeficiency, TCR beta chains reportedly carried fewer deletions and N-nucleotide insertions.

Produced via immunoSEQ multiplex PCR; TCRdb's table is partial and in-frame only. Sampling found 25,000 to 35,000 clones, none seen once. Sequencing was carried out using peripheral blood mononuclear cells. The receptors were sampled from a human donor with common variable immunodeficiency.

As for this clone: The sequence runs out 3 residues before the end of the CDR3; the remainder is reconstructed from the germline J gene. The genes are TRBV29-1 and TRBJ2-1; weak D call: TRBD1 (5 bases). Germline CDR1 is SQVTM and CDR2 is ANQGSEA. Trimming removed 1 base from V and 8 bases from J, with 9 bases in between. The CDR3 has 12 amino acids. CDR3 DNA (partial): TGCAGCGTTGAAGGGCAGGGCTATGAG. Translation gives CSVEGQGYE. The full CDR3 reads CSVEGQGYEQFF.

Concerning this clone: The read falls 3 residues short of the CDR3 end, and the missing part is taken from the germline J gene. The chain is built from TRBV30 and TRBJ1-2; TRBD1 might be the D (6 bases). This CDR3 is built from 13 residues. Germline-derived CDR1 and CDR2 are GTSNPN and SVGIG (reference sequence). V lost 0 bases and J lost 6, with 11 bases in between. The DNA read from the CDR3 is TGTGCCTGGAGTGTACAAGAGGGGGATGGC. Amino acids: CAWSVQEGDG. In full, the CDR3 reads CAWSVQEGDGYTF.

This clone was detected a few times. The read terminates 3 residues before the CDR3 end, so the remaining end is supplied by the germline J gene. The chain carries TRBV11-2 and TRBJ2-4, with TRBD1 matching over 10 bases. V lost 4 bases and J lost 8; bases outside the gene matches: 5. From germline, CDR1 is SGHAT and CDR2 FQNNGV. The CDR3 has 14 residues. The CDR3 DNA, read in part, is TGTGCCAGCAGCTCCTCCGGGACAGGGGACATT. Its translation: CASSSSGTGDI. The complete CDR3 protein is CASSSSGTGDIQYF.

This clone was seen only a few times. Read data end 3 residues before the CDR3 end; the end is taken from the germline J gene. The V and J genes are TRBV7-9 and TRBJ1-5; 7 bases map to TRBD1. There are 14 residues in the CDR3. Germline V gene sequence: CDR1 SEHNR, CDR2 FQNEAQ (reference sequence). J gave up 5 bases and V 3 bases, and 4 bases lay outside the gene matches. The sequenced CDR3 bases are TGTGCCAGCAGCTTCGGACAGGCCTATCAGCCC. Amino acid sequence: CASSFGQAYQP. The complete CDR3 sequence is CASSFGQAYQPQHF.

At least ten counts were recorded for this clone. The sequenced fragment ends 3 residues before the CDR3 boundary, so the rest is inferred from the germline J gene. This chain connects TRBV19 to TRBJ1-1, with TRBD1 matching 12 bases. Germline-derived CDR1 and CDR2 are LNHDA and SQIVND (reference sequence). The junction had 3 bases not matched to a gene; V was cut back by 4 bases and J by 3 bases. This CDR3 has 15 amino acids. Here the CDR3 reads CASSKGQGAHTEAFF. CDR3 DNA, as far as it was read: TGTGCCAGTAGTAAGGGACAGGGGGCGCACACTGAA. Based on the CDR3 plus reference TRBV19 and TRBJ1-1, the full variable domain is DGGITQSPKYLFRKEGQNVTLSCEQNLNHDAMYWYRQDPGQGLRLIYYSQIVNDFQKGDIAEGYSVSREKKESFPLTVTSAQKNPTAFYLCASSKGQGAHTEAFFGQGTRLTVV.

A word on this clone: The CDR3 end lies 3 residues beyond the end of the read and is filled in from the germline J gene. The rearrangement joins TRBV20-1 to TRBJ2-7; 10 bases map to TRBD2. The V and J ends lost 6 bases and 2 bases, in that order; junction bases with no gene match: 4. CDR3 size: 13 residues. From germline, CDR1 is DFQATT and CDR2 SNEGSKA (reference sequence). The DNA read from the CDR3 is TGCAGTGCCGTAGCGGGAGGAACCTACGAG. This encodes CSAVAGGTYE. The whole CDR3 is CSAVAGGTYEQYF.

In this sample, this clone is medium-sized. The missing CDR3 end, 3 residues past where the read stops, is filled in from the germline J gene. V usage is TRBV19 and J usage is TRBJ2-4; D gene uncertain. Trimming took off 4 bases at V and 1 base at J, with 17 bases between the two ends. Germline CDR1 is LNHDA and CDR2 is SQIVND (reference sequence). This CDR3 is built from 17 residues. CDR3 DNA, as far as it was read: TGTGCCAGTAGTAGTTCCCGACAAGGAATGGCCAAAAACATT. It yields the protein CASSSSRQGMAKNI. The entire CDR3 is CASSSSRQGMAKNIQYF.

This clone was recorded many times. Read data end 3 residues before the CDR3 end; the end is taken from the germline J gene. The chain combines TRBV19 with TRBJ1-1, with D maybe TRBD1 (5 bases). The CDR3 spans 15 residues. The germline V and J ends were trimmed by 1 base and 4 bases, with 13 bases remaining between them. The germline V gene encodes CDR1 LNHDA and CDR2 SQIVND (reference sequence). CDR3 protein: CASSIGPGGGTEAFF. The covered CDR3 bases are TGTGCCAGTAGTATAGGTCCGGGCGGGGGCACTGAA.

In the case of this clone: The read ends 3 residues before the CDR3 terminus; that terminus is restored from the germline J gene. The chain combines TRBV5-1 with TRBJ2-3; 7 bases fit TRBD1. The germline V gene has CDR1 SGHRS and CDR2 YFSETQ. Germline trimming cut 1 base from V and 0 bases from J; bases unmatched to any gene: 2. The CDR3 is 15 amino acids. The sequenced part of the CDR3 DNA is TGCGCCAGCAGCTTGAGGACAGGTAGCACAGATACG. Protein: CASSLRTGSTDT. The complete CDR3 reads CASSLRTGSTDTQYF.

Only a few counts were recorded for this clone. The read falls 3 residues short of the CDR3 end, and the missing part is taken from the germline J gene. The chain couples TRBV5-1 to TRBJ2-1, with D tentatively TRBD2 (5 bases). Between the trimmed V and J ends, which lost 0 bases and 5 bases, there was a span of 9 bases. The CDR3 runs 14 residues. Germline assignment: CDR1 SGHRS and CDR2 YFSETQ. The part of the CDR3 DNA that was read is TGCGCCAGCAGCTTGGGGTTCGGGGACAATGAG. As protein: CASSLGFGDNE. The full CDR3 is CASSLGFGDNEQFF.

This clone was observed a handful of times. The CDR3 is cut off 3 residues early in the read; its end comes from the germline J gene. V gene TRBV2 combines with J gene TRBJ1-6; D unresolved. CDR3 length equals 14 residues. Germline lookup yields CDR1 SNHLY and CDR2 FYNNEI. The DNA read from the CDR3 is TGTGCCAGCAGTGAAAGAATCGGGTTTTGGCCC. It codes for CASSERIGFWP. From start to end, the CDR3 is CASSERIGFWPLHF.

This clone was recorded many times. This CDR3 is CASSQGTSGSTDTQYF. The sequenced CDR3 bases are TGTGCCAGCAGCCAAGGTACTAGCGGGAGCACAGATACG. The rearrangement links TRBV4-2 to TRBJ2-3; 9 nucleotides line up with TRBD2. The observed sequence ends 3 residues before the CDR3 terminus, with the missing tail filled in from the germline J gene. V lost 1 base and J lost 0; bases outside the gene matches: 2. Germline V gene sequence: CDR1 LGHNA, CDR2 YNFKEQ. This CDR3 region has 16 residues.

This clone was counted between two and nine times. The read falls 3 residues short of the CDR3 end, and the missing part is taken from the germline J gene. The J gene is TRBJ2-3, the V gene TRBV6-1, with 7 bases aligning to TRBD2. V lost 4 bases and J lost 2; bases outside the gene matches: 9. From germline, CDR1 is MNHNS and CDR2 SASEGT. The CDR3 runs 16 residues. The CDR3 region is CASSARLADPTDTQYF. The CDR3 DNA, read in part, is TGTGCCAGCAGTGCTCGCCTAGCGGACCCCACAGATACG.

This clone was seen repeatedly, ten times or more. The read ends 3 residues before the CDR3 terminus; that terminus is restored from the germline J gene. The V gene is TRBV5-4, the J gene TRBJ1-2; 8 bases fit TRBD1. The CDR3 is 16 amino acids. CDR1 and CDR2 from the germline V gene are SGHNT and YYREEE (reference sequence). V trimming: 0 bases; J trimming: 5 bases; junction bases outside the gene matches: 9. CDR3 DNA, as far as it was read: TGTGCCAGCAGCTTGGGGGGGACAGGACTGAGATATGGC. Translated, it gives CASSLGGTGLRYG. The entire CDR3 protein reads CASSLGGTGLRYGYTF.

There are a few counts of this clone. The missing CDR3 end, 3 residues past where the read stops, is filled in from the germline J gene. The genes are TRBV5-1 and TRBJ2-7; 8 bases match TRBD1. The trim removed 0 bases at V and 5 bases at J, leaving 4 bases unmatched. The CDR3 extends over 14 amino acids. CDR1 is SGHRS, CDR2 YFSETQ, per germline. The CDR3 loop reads CASSLGTGWDEQYF. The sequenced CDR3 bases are TGCGCCAGCAGCTTGGGGACAGGGTGGGACGAG.

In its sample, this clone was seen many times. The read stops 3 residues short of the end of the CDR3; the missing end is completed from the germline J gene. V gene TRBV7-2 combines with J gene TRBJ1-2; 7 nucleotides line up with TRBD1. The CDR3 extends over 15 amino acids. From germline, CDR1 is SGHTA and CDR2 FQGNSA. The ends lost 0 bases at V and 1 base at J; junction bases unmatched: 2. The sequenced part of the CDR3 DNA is TGTGCCAGCAGCTTAGCGGACAGGCGTAACTATGGC. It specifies CASSLADRRNYG. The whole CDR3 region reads CASSLADRRNYGYTF.

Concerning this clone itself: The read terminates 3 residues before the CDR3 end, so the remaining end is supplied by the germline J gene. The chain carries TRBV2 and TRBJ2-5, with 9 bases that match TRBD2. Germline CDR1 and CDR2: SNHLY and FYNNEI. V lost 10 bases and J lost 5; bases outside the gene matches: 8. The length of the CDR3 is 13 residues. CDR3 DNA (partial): TGTGCCACCAATAGCGGGAGAGGTGAGACC. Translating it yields CATNSGRGET. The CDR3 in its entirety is CATNSGRGETQYF.

CDR3 bases read: TGTGCCAGCAGCTTACTAACAGGGCAAAGAAACACC. Its protein is CASSLLTGQRNT. The whole CDR3 reads CASSLLTGQRNTIYF. The rearrangement joins TRBV7-9 to TRBJ1-3; D possibly corresponds to TRBD1 (6 bases). Sequencing ends 3 residues short of the CDR3 end; the germline J gene provides the rest. The germline V gene has CDR1 SEHNR and CDR2 FQNEAQ (reference sequence). This CDR3 comprises 15 residues. Trimming stripped 2 bases from V and 5 bases from J, with 13 bases between. The variable domain in full, completed from reference TRBV7-9 and TRBJ1-3, reads DTGVSQNPRHKITKRGQNVTFRCDPISEHNRLYWYRQTLGQGPEFLTYFQNEAQLEKSRLLSDRFSAERPKGSFSTLEIQRTEQGDSAMYLCASSLLTGQRNTIYFGEGSWLTVV.

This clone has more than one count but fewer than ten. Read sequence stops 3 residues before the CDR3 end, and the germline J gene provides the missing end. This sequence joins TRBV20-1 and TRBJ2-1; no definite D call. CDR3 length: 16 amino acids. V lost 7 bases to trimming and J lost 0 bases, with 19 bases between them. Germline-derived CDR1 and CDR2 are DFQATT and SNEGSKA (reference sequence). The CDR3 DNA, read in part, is TGCAGTGGGTACAAGGCTCTCGAGAGCTCCTACAATGAG. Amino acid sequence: CSGYKALESSYNE. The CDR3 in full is CSGYKALESSYNEQFF.

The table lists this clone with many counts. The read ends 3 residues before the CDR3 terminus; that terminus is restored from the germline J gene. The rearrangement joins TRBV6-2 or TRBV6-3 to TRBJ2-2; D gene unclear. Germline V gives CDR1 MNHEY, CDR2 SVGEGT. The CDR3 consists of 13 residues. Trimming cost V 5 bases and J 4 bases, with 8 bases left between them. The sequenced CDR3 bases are TGTGCCAGCAGTCTCCTCGGCACCGGGGAG. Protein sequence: CASSLLGTGE. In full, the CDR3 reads CASSLLGTGELFF.

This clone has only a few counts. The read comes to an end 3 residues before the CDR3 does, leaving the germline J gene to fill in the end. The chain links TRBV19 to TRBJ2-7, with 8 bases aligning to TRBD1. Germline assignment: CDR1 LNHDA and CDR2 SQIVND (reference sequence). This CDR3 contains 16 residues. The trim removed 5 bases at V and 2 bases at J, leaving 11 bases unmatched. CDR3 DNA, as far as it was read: TGTGCCAGTAGTGAGGACAGGGCCCACCCAACCTACGAG. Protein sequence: CASSEDRAHPTYE. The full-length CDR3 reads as CASSEDRAHPTYEQYF.

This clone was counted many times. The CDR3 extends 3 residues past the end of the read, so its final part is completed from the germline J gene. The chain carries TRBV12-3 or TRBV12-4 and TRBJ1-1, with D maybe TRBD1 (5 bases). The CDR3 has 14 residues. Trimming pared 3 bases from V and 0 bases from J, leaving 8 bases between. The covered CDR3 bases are TGTGCCAGCAGTTTCGACAGTTTGAACACTGAA. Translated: CASSFDSLNTE. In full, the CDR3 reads CASSFDSLNTEAFF.

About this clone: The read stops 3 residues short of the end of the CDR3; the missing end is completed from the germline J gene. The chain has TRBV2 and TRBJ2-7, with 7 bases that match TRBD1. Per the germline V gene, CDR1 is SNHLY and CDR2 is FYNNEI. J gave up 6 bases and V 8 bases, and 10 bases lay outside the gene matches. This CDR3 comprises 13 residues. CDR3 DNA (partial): TGTGCCAGCGTCTCAGGGGGTCGTGGCGAG. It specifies CASVSGGRGE. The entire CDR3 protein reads CASVSGGRGEQYF.

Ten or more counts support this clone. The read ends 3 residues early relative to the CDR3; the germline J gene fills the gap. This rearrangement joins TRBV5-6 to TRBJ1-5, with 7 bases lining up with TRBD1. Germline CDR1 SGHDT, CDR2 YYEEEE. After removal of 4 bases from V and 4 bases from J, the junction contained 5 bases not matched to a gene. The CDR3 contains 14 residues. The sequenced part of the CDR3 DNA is TGTGCCAGCAGCCCGTCGGACAGGAATCAGCCC. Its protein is CASSPSDRNQP. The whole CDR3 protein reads CASSPSDRNQPQHF.

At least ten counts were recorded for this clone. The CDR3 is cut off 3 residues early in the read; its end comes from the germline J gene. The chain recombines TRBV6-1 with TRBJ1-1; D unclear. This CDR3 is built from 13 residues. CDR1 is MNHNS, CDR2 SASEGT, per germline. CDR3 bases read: TGTGCCAGCAGTGCTCTTACCTATCAGGAG. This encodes CASSALTYQE. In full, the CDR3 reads CASSALTYQEAFF.

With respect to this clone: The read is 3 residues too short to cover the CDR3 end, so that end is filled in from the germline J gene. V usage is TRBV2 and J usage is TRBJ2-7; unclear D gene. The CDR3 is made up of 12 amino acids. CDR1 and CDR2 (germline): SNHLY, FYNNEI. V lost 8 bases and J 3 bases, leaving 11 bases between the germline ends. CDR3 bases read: TGTGCCAGCTGCACAACCGTCTACGAG. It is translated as CASCTTVYE. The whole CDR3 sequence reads CASCTTVYEQYF.

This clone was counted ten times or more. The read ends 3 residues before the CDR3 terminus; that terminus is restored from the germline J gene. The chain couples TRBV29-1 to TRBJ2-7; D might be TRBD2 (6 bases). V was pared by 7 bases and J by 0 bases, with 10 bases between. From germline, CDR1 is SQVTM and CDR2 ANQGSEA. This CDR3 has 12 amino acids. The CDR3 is CSATTSSYEQYF. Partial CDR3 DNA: TGCAGCGCTACGACTAGCTCCTACGAG.

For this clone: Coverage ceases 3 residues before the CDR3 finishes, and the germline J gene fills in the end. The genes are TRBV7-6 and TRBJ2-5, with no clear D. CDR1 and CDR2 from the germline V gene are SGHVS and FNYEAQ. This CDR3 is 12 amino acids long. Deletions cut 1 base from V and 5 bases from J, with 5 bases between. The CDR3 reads CASSLEPETQYF. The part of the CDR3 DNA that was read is TGTGCCAGCAGCTTAGAGCCGGAGACC.

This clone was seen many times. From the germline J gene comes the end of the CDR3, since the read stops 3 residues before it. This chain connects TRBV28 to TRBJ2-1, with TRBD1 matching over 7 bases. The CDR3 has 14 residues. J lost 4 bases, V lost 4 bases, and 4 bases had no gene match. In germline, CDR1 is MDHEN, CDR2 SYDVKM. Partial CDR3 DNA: TGTGCCAGCAGTTCTCACAGGGGTTACAATGAG. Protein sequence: CASSSHRGYNE. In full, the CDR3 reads CASSSHRGYNEQFF. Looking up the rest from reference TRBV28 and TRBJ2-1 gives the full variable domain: DVKVTQSSRYLVKRTGEKVFLECVQDMDHENMFWYRQDPGLGLRLIYFSYDVKMKEKGDIPEGYSVSREKKERFSLILESASTNQTSMYLCASSSHRGYNEQFFGPGTRLTVL.

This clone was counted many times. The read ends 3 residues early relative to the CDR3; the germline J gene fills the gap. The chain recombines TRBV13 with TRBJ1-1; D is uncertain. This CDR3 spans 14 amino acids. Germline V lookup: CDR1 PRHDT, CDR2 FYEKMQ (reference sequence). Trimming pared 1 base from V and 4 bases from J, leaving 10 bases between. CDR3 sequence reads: CASSLDSRGTEAFF. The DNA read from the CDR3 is TGTGCCAGCAGCTTAGACAGTCGGGGCACTGAA. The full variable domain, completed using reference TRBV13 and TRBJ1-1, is AAGVIQSPRHLIKEKRETATLKCYPIPRHDTVYWYQQGPGQDPQFLISFYEKMQSDKGSIPDRFSAQQFSDYHSELNMSSLELGDSALYFCASSLDSRGTEAFFGQGTRLTVV.